The T cell receptor beta chain described here comes from a study of blood T cell repertoires in COVID-19. Across the study: Samples of COVID-19 (acute and convalescent) were obtained from the United States, Italy and Spain. PBMCs, B-cell-depleted T cells, or T cells provided the cDNA or gDNA that made up the material.

Original data processing: Cell counts per sample came from amplifying reference gene primers. Here immunoSEQ multiplex PCR was the method, and the copy in TCRdb shows in-frame clones only, minus some. The D gene and trimming were derived from the DNA, and the V and J assignments and clone size from that table. The sample lists over 120,000 clones, around 84% occurring once. The CDR3 has 14 amino acids. Trimming shortened V by 3 bases and J by 4 bases, and 13 bases separated the two germline ends. The germline V gene has CDR1 SGHRS and CDR2 YFSETQ. The V and J genes are TRBV5-1 and TRBJ1-1; maybe TRBD1 (6 bases). Sequencing was done on a sample of peripheral blood. The receptor was derived from a human donor in a cohort sampled during active COVID-19. CDR3 coding DNA: TGCGCCAGCAGCTCGGCAGGGGCAGGCACTGAAGCTTTCTTT. Translating gives CASSSAGAGTEAFF.